The T cell receptor beta chain described here comes from a study of identical twins. This clonotype was seen ten or more times. TCRdb used MiXCR to reprocess the 5' RACE reads, holding one entry per CDR3 protein. This sample carries 700,000 or so distinct CDR3 sequences, 8.6% of them seen once, and the ten largest clones take roughly 0.97%. The CDR3 consists of 14 residues. Germline V CDR1 and CDR2: KGHDR, SFDVKD. J was trimmed by 5 bases and V by 5 bases; bases with no gene match: 5. The sample was also reused in another study, on yellow fever vaccine responses in identical twins.

The rearrangement uses TRBV24-1 and TRBJ2-1; 7 bases match TRBD1. This receptor was taken from a woman aged 18-29 years in good health. Sequenced input: PBMCs. The CDR3 region has the DNA TGTGCCACCAGTGGTATGACAGGGAACAATGAGCAGTTCTTC. This sequence encodes CATSGMTGNNEQFF.